A single T cell receptor (beta chain) is shown here with its context. Patients affected by ophthalmopathy presented a Clinical Activity Score of at least 3, a NOSPECS grade of at least 4, and disease duration below 3 months. Patients showing uncontrolled infection, other autoimmune disease, pregnancy or lactation were ineligible. The investigators amplified TCR beta CDR3 regions from RNA transcripts. First-round RT-PCR with HTBI primers amplified the TCR CDR3 region. A single record per CDR3 protein comes from TCRdb applying MiXCR to the multiplex PCR reads. The sample yields about 500,000 distinct CDR3 sequences, more than 15% seen once. This sample was included in a study of T cells in Graves' hyperthyroidism and ophthalmopathy. CDR3 length equals 12 residues. The germline gives CDR1 DFQATT, CDR2 SNEGSKA (reference sequence).

This clonotype was sampled from a young woman with Graves' ophthalmopathy. This sequence joins TRBV20-1 and TRBJ2-7, with 8 bases lining up with TRBD2. Sequencing was performed on blood. Here the CDR3 reads CSGRGSSYEQYF. For the CDR3, the DNA is TGCAGCGGGAGGGGGAGCTCCTACGAGCAGTACTTC.